Below, one T cell receptor beta chain is given with its context. Only in-frame clones appear in the TCRdb table, and some are missing; sequencing was by immunoSEQ multiplex PCR. The table shows a few hundred thousand clones, with around four fifths occurring only once. The record originates from a study of blood T cell repertoires in COVID-19. CDR1 and CDR2 from the germline V gene are MGHRA and YSYEKL. This CDR3 is 16 amino acids long. V lost 2 bases and J lost 1; bases outside the gene matches: 7. The V call is TRBV4-1, the J call TRBJ1-2; 7 nucleotides line up with TRBD1. This clonotype was obtained from a man aged 55 to 69 who had recovered from COVID-19. The sequenced material came from peripheral blood. The CDR3 nucleotides are TGCGCCAGCAGCCAATCCGGACAGGACATTAACTATGGCTACACCTTC. It is translated as CASSQSGQDINYGYTF.